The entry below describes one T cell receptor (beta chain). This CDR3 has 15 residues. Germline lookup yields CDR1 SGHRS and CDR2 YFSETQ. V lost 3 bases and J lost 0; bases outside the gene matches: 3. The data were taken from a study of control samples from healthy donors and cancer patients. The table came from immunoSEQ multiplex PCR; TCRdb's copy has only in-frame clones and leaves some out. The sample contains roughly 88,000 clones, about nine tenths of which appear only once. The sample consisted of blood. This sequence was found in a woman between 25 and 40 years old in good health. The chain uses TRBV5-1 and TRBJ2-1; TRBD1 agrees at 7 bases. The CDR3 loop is CASSSGQLSYNEQFF. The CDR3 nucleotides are TGCGCCAGCAGCTCGGGACAGCTCTCCTACAATGAGCAGTTCTTC.